The source of this T cell receptor (beta chain) is a study of T-cell memory formation after mild COVID-19. Overall study results and limits: Clones that contracted clustered mainly in CM and EM if CD4+ and in EMRA if CD8+. Clones contracting day 15 to 85 were balanced CD4/CD8; later expanders leaned CD4+.

This CDR3 contains 14 residues. From germline, CDR1 is SGHRS and CDR2 YFSETQ. Losses at the gene ends were 6 bases for V and 8 bases for J; bases not matched to a gene: 13. The table lists this clonotype with a few counts. The antigen remains unidentified. Researchers used 5'RACE with constant-segment primers to make TCR alpha and TCR beta cDNA libraries that carry sample barcodes and UMIs. MiXCR, run by TCRdb on the 5' RACE reads, gives a single entry per CDR3 protein. The sample contains approximately 580,000 distinct CDR3 sequences, 20% of which appear only once. The sequenced sample was PBMCs or a T cell subset sorted from them (not recorded which). The clonotype originates from an adult woman who had mild COVID-19 (a few samples of this study predate the infection). Cell type and time point are not known. The V call is TRBV5-1, the J call TRBJ1-1; 7 nucleotides align to TRBD1. The CDR3 DNA reads as TGCGCCAGCACCCCTGGGACAGCCGGGGTGGAAGCTTTCTTT. It codes for CASTPGTAGVEAFF.